This T cell receptor beta chain was retrieved from a study of Tregs in tolerant kidney transplant recipients (dated by TCRdb to the late 2010s). About the study as a whole: The transplants used related donors with nonmyeloablative bone marrow transplantation, and mixed chimerism in the human trials was transient. The study applied TCRbeta sequencing to find donor-specific regulatory T cells before combined kidney and bone marrow transplantation and then followed those same cells after transplant. What the study reported, not specific to this receptor: The study was limited by small patient numbers, and the findings need validation in larger populations and under other immunosuppression protocols. Donor-specific Treg expansion was found to exceed global Treg expansion in tolerant patients, suggesting antigen-driven rather than nonspecific expansion. Although technical replication error seemed to be minimal, the question of biological reproducibility was not addressed directly. For some patients the PCR primers changed over time, which made it impossible to compare the samples from those patients at the nucleotide level. The most biologically relevant and donor-specific TCRbeta repertoire appeared to be identified by expanding Tregs with activated donor B cells.

As for this clone: Its antigen target is currently unknown. The read gets to within 3 residues of the CDR3 end, and the germline J gene fills in the rest.

Explained via the paper, the time point label denotes: blood sample drawn before combined kidney and bone marrow transplant. Thawed PBMCs were FACS-sorted into unstimulated Tregs (CD4+CD25+CD127-), CD4+ non-Tregs (CD4+CD25-), CD4 cells and CD8 cells. 4 combined kidney and bone marrow transplant recipients from the ITN036ST trial were included as patients, and samples were available only from these trial subjects. Healthy control blood was processed to PBMCs by Ficoll density gradient and cryopreserved, and patient PBMCs were collected before and after transplant. For TCRbeta CDR3 sequencing, genomic DNA was extracted from sorted cells using the QIAGEN DNeasy Blood and Tissue Kit. High-throughput TCRbeta CDR3 sequencing, which included PCR amplification with bias correction and internal controls, was done commercially through immunoSEQ. As for the original processing: Unique productive TCRbeta sequences were defined by CDR3 nucleotide sequence when primers matched and otherwise by CDR3 amino acid sequence together with Vbeta and Jbeta genes. To correct sorting error, sequences shared between sorted populations at a frequency ratio of 2:1 or less were removed; the rest were assigned to the higher population. A sequence was defined as donor-reactive if the sequence was expanded at least 5-fold in CFSE-low cells compared with unstimulated cells and had a frequency of at least 0.01% in CFSE-low cells. Repertoire divergence was quantified by Jensen-Shannon divergence calculated from the top 100 TCRbeta sequences ranked by frequency. For any sample with multiple sequencing runs, sorting error was corrected in each run separately before the runs were pooled. The clones in this table, taken by TCRdb from immuneACCESS, are in-frame only. Not every clone is retained; where verified, under half of the shortfall comes from an unresolved V gene, and the cause of the rest is unknown. V, J and clone size derive from that table, while D and trimming were established from the DNA sequence. The table kept for this sample lists 48,000 or so clones. The ten largest clones add up to around 0.88% of the sample.

Including the terminal cysteine and phenylalanine, the CDR3 comprises 12 residues. Only the CDR3 bases that were read are kept: 27 of them, in frame from base 1. For this chain, trimming is 11 bases at the V end and 4 bases at the J end, and the number of junction bases without a gene match is 6. The germline V gene gives CDR1 as ENHRY and CDR2 as SYGVKD. This specimen was CD4+ T cells from blood, taken before the transplant. This TCR came from a human donor who received a combined kidney and bone marrow transplant. The sequence joins TRBV10-3 to TRBJ2-7, with 9 bases matching TRBD1. The sequenced CDR3 bases are TGTGCCGCCCGGACAGGGGAATACGAG. This sequence encodes CAARTGEYE. From start to end, the CDR3 is CAARTGEYEQYF.